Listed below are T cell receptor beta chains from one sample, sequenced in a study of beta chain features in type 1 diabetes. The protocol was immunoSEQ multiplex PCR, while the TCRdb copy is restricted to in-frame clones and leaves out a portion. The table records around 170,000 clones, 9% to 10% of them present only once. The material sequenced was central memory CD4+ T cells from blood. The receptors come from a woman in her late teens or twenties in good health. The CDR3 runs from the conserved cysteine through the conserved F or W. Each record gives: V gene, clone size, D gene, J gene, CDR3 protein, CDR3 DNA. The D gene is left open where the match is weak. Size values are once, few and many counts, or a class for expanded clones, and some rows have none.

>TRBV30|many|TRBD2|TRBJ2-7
CAWSPGRAGNEQYF
TGTGCCTGGAGTCCTGGGAGGGCCGGGAACGAGCAGTACTTC
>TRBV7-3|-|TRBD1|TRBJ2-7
CASSSGQGNEQYF
TGTGCCAGCAGCTCGGGACAGGGGAACGAGCAGTACTTC
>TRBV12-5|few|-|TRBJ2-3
CASGLTTTGVGDTQYF
TGTGCTAGTGGTTTGACCACGACAGGTGTCGGGGATACGCAGTATTTT
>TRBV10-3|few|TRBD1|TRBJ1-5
CAISDGQDQPQHF
TGTGCCATCAGTGATGGACAGGATCAGCCCCAGCATTTT
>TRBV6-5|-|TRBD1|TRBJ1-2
CASSRIGTANYGYTF
TGTGCCAGCAGTCGGATCGGGACAGCTAACTATGGCTACACCTTC
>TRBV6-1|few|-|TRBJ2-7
CASILDRETSYEQYF
-
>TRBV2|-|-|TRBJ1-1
CARRSNVNTEAFF
TGTGCCAGGAGATCAAATGTGAACACTGAAGCTTTCTTT
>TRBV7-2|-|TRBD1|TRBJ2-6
CASSLTGQGSTGANVLTF
TGTGCCAGCAGCTTAACGGGACAGGGGTCAACCGGGGCCAACGTCCTGACTTTC
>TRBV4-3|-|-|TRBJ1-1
CASSQVNMGLIHPEAFF
TGCGCCAGCAGCCAAGTTAACATGGGACTTATACACCCTGAAGCTTTCTTT
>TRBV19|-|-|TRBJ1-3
CASIGEHHSGNTIYF
TGTGCCAGTATAGGGGAACACCACTCTGGAAACACCATATATTTT
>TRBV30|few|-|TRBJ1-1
CAWSGAGGAFF
TGTGCCTGGAGTGGGGCAGGAGGAGCTTTCTTT
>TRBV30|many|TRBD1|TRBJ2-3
CAWTLQGESQYF
TGTGCCTGGACCCTACAGGGGGAATCGCAGTATTTT
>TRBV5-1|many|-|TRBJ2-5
CASSPSATVGSQETQYF
TGCGCCAGCAGCCCATCCGCCACAGTAGGTTCCCAAGAGACCCAGTACTTC
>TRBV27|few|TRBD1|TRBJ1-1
CASSPGAGQGENTEAFF
TGTGCCAGCAGTCCGGGGGCGGGACAGGGGGAGAACACTGAAGCTTTCTTT
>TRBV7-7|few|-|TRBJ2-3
CASSRQGGGTDTQYF
TGTGCTAGCAGCCGACAGGGTGGAGGGACAGATACGCAGTATTTT
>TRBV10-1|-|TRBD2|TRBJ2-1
CASSPSLAGGPQFF
TGCGCCAGCAGTCCCTCACTAGCGGGAGGGCCCCAGTTCTTC
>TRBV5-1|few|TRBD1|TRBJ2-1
CASSLVQGFYNEQFF
TGCGCCAGCAGCTTGGTACAGGGGTTCTACAATGAGCAGTTCTTC
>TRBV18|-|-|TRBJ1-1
CASSPYRQGQLNTEAFF
TGTGCCAGCTCACCCTACCGTCAGGGCCAGTTGAACACTGAAGCTTTCTTT
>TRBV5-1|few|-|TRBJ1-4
CASSPGGAGSDNEKLFF
TGCGCCAGCAGCCCGGGGGGTGCAGGGTCGGATAATGAAAAACTGTTTTTT
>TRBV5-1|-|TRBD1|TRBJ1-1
CASSLGDRGNTEAFF
TGCGCCAGCAGCTTGGGGGACAGGGGAAACACTGAAGCTTTCTTT
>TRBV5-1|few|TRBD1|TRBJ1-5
CASSSSGGNQPQHF
TGCGCCAGCAGCTCTTCAGGGGGAAATCAGCCCCAGCATTTT
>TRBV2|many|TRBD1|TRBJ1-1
CASKAEQGATEAFF
TGTGCCAGCAAAGCGGAACAGGGGGCTACTGAAGCTTTCTTT
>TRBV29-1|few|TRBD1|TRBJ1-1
CSVQGDTEAFF
TGCAGCGTTCAGGGGGACACTGAAGCTTTCTTT